This T cell receptor (beta chain) was retrieved from a study of blood T cell repertoires in COVID-19. Study as a whole: The study drew acute and convalescent COVID-19 samples from the United States, Italy and Spain. T cells, B-cell-depleted T cells, or PBMCs provided the cDNA or gDNA that served as material.

As originally analysed: Reference gene primer amplification in the assay estimated nucleated cell counts. Assay used: immunoSEQ multiplex PCR; TCRdb lists only in-frame clones, some missing. The DNA was the basis for D and trimming; V, J and clone size are from that table. Of around 60,000 clones listed, around 86% are singletons. The CDR3 contains 14 residues. Losses at the gene ends were 3 bases for V and 4 bases for J; bases not matched to a gene: 5. Germline loops: CDR1 MDHEN, CDR2 SYDVKM. This TCR was sampled from a human donor in a cohort sampled during active COVID-19. The sequenced material came from peripheral blood. V is TRBV28 and J is TRBJ1-2, with TRBD1 identical over 7 bases. The CDR3 DNA reads as TGTGCCAGCAGTTTGTCCAGGGGGTCCTATGGCTACACCTTC. Its protein product is CASSLSRGSYGYTF.